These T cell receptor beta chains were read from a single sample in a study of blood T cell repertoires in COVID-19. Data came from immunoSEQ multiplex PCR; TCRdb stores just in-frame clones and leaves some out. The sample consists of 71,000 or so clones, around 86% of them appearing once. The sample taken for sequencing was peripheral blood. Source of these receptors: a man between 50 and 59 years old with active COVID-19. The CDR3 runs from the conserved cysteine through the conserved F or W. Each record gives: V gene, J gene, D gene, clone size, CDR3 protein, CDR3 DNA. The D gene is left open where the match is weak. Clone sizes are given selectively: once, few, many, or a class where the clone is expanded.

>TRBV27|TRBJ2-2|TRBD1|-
CASSLSDVRGHTGELFF
TGTGCCAGCAGTTTAAGTGACGTCAGGGGGCACACCGGGGAGCTGTTTTTT
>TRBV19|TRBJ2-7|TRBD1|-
CASSLTTGSPYEQYF
TGTGCCAGTAGTCTCACGACAGGGTCCCCCTACGAGCAGTACTTC
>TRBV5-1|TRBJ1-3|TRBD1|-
CASSLQDRTGNTIYF
TGCGCCAGCAGCTTACAGGACAGGACTGGAAACACCATATATTTT
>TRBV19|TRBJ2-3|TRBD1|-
CASSTLDRGYTDTQYF
TGTGCCAGTAGTACCTTGGACAGGGGATACACAGATACGCAGTATTTT
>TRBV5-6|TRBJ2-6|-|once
CASSLTIREAGSGANVLTF
TGTGCCAGCAGCTTGACCATCCGGGAAGCGGGCTCTGGGGCCAACGTCCTGACTTTC
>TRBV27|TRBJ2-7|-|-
CASSSGTGYEQYF
TGTGCCAGCAGTTCCGGTACCGGCTACGAGCAGTACTTC
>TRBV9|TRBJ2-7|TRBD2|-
CASSASGDPYEQYF
TGTGCCAGCAGCGCTAGCGGGGACCCCTACGAGCAGTACTTC
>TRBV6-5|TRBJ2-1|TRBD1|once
CASREDRGPYNEQFF
TGTGCCAGCAGAGAGGACAGGGGCCCTTACAATGAGCAGTTCTTC
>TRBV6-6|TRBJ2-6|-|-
CASSPVTVRPNRGTANVLTF
TGTGCCAGCAGTCCCGTGACCGTCAGGCCTAACCGCGGGACGGCCAACGTCCTGACTTTC
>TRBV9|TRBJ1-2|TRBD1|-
CASSQTTGEGDGYTF
TGTGCCAGCAGCCAAACGACAGGGGAAGGGGATGGCTACACCTTC
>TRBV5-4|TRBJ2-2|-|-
CASSLGGRYTGELFF
TGTGCCAGCAGCTTGGGGGGGCGGTACACCGGGGAGCTGTTTTTT
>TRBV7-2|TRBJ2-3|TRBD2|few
CASSLPPLPGLPLTQYF
TGTGCCAGCAGCTTACCTCCGCTTCCGGGACTACCTTTGACGCAGTATTTT
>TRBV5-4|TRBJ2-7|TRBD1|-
CASSHGQGAWYEQYF
TGTGCCAGCAGCCATGGACAGGGGGCGTGGTACGAGCAGTACTTC
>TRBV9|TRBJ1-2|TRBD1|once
CASSLKDRTNYGYTF
TGTGCCAGCAGTTTGAAGGACAGGACTAACTATGGCTACACCTTC
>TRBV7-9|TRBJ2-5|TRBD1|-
CASSPSGTGLRETQYF
TGTGCCAGCAGTCCATCAGGGACAGGGCTCCGGGAGACCCAGTACTTC
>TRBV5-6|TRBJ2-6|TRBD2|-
CASSSPGLAPTGANVLTF
TGTGCCAGCAGCTCCCCGGGACTAGCGCCAACTGGGGCCAACGTCCTGACTTTC
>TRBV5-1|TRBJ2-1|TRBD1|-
CASSSGQGALRSEQFF
TGCGCCAGCAGCAGTGGACAGGGGGCGCTAAGAAGTGAGCAGTTCTTC
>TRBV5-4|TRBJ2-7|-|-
CASSSYSPPRPYEQYF
TGTGCCAGCAGCTCCTACTCCCCGCCCCGCCCCTACGAGCAGTACTTC
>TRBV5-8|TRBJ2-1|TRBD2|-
CASSLVAGPLRSHEQFF
TGTGCCAGCAGCTTGGTAGCGGGACCCCTACGTAGCCATGAGCAGTTCTTC
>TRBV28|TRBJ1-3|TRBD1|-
CASRLHGTGAGNTIYF
TGTGCCAGCAGGCTCCACGGGACAGGGGCTGGAAACACCATATATTTT
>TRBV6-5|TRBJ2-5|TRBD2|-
CASSYRTRVGTQYF
TGTGCCAGCAGTTACAGGACTAGGGTGGGGACCCAGTACTTC
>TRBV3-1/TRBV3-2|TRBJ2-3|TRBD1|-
CASSQTGGDTQYF
TGTGCCAGCAGCCAAACAGGGGGAGATACGCAGTATTTT
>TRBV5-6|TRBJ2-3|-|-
CASSLWGGRADTQYF
TGTGCCAGCAGCTTATGGGGGGGCCGCGCAGATACGCAGTATTTT
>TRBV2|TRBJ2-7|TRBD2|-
CASSVPITSGTSQVEQYF
TGTGCCAGCAGTGTCCCGATAACCTCAGGGACTAGTCAGGTCGAGCAGTACTTC
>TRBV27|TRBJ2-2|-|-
CASSPRGGNTGELFF
TGTGCCAGCAGTCCACGAGGCGGGAACACCGGGGAGCTGTTTTTT
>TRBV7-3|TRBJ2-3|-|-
CASSLNSVPSDTQYF
TGTGCCAGCAGCTTAAACTCGGTCCCCTCAGATACGCAGTATTTT
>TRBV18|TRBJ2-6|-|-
CASSPRQGGKVSGANVLTF
TGTGCCAGCTCACCGAGGCAGGGCGGCAAGGTCTCTGGGGCCAACGTCCTGACTTTC
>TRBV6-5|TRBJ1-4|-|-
CASQGGVEEKLFF
TGTGCCAGCCAGGGAGGGGTCGAAGAAAAACTGTTTTTT